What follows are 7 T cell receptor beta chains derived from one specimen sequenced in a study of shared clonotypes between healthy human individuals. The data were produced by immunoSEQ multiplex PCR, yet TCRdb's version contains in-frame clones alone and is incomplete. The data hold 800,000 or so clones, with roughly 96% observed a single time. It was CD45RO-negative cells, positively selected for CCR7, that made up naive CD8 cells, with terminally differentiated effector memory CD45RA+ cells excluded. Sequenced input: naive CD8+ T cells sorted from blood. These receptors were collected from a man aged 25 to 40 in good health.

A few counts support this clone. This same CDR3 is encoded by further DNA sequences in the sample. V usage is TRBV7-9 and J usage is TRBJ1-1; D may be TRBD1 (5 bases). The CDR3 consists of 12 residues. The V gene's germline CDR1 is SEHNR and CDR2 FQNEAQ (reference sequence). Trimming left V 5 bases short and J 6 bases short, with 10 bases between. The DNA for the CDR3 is TGTGCCAGCAGCCCTGGGACGGCTGAAGCTTTCTTT. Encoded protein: CASSPGTAEAFF.

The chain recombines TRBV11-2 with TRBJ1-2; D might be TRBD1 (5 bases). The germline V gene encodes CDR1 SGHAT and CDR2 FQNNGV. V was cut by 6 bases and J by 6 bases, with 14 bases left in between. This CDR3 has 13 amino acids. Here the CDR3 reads CASSLDNTNGYTF. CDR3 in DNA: TGTGCCAGCAGTTTGGACAACACCAATGGCTACACCTTC. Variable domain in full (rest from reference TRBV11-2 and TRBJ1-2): EAGVAQSPRYKIIEKRQSVAFWCNPISGHATLYWYQQILGQGPKLLIQFQNNGVVDDSQLPKDRFSAERLKGVDSTLKIQPAKLEDSAVYLCASSLDNTNGYTFGSGTRLTVV.

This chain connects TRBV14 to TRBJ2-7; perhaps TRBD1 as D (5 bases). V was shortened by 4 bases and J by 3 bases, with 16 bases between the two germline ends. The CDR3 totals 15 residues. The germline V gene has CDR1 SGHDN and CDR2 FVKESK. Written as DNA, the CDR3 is TGTGCCAGCAGCCCATATGGGGCAGGCAACTACGAGCAGTACTTC. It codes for CASSPYGAGNYEQYF. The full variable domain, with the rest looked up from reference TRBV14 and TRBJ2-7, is EAGVTQFPSHSVIEKGQTVTLRCDPISGHDNLYWYRRVMGKEIKFLLHFVKESKQDESGMPNNRFLAERTGGTYSTLKVQPAELEDSGVYFCASSPYGAGNYEQYFGPGTRLTVT.

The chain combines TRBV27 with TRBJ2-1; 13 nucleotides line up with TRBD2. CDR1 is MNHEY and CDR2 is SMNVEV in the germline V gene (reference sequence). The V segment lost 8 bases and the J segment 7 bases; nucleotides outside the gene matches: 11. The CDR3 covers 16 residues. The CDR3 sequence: CASESRLLAGGNEQFF. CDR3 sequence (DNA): TGTGCCAGCGAATCGAGGTTACTAGCGGGGGGGAATGAGCAGTTCTTC.

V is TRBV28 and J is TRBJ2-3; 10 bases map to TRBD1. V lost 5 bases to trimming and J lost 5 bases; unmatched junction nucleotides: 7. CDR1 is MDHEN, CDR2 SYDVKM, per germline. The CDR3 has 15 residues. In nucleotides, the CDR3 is TGTGCCAGCAGTCCTGGGACAGGGGTAGAAGATACGCAGTATTTT. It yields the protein CASSPGTGVEDTQYF. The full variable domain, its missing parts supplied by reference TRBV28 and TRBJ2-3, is DVKVTQSSRYLVKRTGEKVFLECVQDMDHENMFWYRQDPGLGLRLIYFSYDVKMKEKGDIPEGYSVSREKKERFSLILESASTNQTSMYLCASSPGTGVEDTQYFGPGTRLTVL.

The DNA of the CDR3 is TGTGCCAGCAGCTTAGAGATTGGACAGCCGTTGAGGTACGAGCAGTACTTC. Amino acids: CASSLEIGQPLRYEQYF. The chain uses TRBV7-8 and TRBJ2-7; TRBD1 might be the D (6 bases). This CDR3 has 17 amino acids. The germline gives CDR1 SGHVS, CDR2 FQNEAQ. V was pared by 1 base and J by 4 bases, with 20 bases between.

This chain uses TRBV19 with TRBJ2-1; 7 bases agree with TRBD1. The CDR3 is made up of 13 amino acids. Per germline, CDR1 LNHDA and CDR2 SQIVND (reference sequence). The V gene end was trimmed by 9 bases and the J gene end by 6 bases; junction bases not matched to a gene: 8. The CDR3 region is CASSTAGGNEQFF. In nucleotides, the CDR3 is TGTGCCAGCTCAACTGCAGGGGGCAATGAGCAGTTCTTC.